This TCR beta chain was identified in a study of T cells after yellow fever vaccination. Study-level background: Fractions low in cell number were prepared with SMART-Seq v4 Ultra Low Input. The study, taken as a whole, reports: Clones from primary vaccination mostly reappeared after the booster (96% CD4, around 90% CD8). Relatively few clonotypes were ones that appeared in both CD4 and CD8 compartments.

As for this clonotype: Its antigen is currently unknown.

In making TCR cDNA, 5'RACE template switching added a universal primer site and UMIs to it. TCRdb re-analysed the 5' RACE reads in MiXCR, keeping a single row per CDR3 protein. This sample has roughly 190,000 distinct CDR3 sequences, with approximately 11% found just once. The CDR3 spans 13 residues. V was shortened by 3 bases and J by 2 bases, with 6 bases between the two germline ends. Germline CDR1 reads SGHTA; CDR2 reads FQGNSA. The sequence was obtained from a man between 18 and 35 years old who received the YFV17D yellow fever vaccine. This specimen was CD8+ T cells sorted from PBMCs, taken 15 days after the yellow fever booster vaccination. This rearrangement joins TRBV7-2 to TRBJ2-3; perhaps TRBD1 as D (6 bases). The CDR3 sequence: CASSLGATDTQYF. CDR3 DNA sequence: TGTGCCAGCAGCTTGGGGGCCACAGATACGCAGTATTTT.